This T cell receptor (beta chain) was sequenced in a study of blood T cells in healthy people across ages. Sample donors were healthy Caucasian individuals that came from Russia, aged roughly 6 to 90. With 5 bases clipped from V and 6 bases from J, the junction kept 13 bases outside the gene matches. The CDR3 has 16 residues. With a J-beta primer mix and a sample-barcoded 5' primer, a second PCR ran 7 to 11 cycles. TCRdb fed the 5' RACE reads into MiXCR, producing one record per CDR3 protein. The repertoire includes about 930,000 distinct CDR3 sequences, 25% to 35% of them detected once, and more than 8.5% sits in the top ten. This clonotype was counted ten times or more. The same sample was also studied in work on T cells of mothers and their children. According to that study: Microchimeric T cell clones that persisted were not detected.

Sequenced input: blood. This rearrangement joins TRBV12-3 or TRBV12-4 to TRBJ1-2, with 9 bases fitting TRBD1. The sequence was collected from a middle-aged woman in good health. The CDR3 region is CASSRTQQGARNGYTF. The CDR3 nucleotides are TGTGCCAGCAGTCGGACGCAACAGGGGGCGAGGAATGGCTACACCTTC.